These 10 T cell receptor beta chains came from one sample sequenced in a study of T cell repertoires in cytomegalovirus infection (dated by TCRdb to 2018 to 2020). TCRdb records Illumina HiSeq 1500 as the sequencer. TCRdb handled the public reads itself, with Q25 trimming in fastp and clone calling in MiXCR, and kept productive beta chains. Rows are combined by CDR3 protein, so each entry shows the most common genes and DNA. Across this sample there are hundreds of thousands of distinct CDR3 sequences, with around a sixth seen only once. The ten largest clones add up to around 8.6% of the sample. The material sequenced was PBMCs. Receptors were obtained from a human donor in good health (CMV status not recorded). Some clones in this sample may be carry-over from other donors' samples.

This clonotype was found a few times. V gene TRBV12-3 or TRBV12-4 combines with J gene TRBJ1-1; possibly TRBD1 for D (5 bases). V lost 4 bases and J 1 base, leaving 7 bases between the germline ends. The CDR3 has 13 residues. CDR3 loop: CASSSRENTEAFF. The CDR3 DNA follows: TGTGCCAGCAGTTCCAGGGAGAACACTGAAGCTTTCTTT.

This clonotype was picked up many times. The chain is built from TRBV2 and TRBJ2-1; TRBD1 aligns across 10 bases. The CDR3 runs 14 residues. CDR1 SNHLY and CDR2 FYNNEI come from the germline V gene. With V trimmed by 5 bases and J by 6 bases, 4 bases remained unmatched. This chain's CDR3 is CASSPRTGGNEQFF. CDR3 bases: TGTGCCAGCAGTCCGCGGACAGGGGGCAATGAGCAGTTCTTC.

This clonotype has ten or more counts. The genes are TRBV5-4 and TRBJ2-2; D may be TRBD1 (6 bases). This CDR3 region has 15 residues. Trimming removed 3 bases from V and 1 base from J, with 10 bases in between. CDR1 is SGHNT and CDR2 is YYREEE in the germline V gene (reference sequence). CDR3 protein: CASSSDRLNTGELFF. The CDR3 bases are TGTGCCAGCAGCTCCGACAGGCTGAACACCGGGGAGCTGTTTTTT. Combining the CDR3 with reference TRBV5-4 and TRBJ2-2 gives the whole variable domain ETGVTQSPTHLIKTRGQQVTLRCSSQSGHNTVSWYQQALGQGPQFIFQYYREEENGRGNFPPRFSGLQFPNYSSELNVNALELDDSALYLCASSSDRLNTGELFFGEGSRLTVL.

This clonotype was observed a handful of times. V and J are TRBV5-1 and TRBJ2-3; D perhaps matches TRBD2 (6 bases). Germline values: CDR1 SGHRS, CDR2 YFSETQ. Trimming took 4 bases from V and 6 from J, leaving 18 bases between them. The CDR3 is made up of 15 amino acids. The CDR3 DNA reads TGCGCCAGCAGCCCGGGACTGGGATTATCGGATACGCAGTATTTT. Translation: CASSPGLGLSDTQYF.

This clonotype was seen at least ten times. V is TRBV11-2 and J is TRBJ1-2; D is possibly TRBD1 (5 bases). The germline gives CDR1 SGHAT, CDR2 FQNNGV. V dropped 5 bases and J dropped 6 bases, with 19 bases sitting between them. The CDR3 length is 15 residues. CDR3 in amino acids: CASSQGAGSGDGYTF. DNA of the CDR3: TGTGCCAGCAGCCAAGGGGCAGGTTCTGGGGATGGCTACACCTTC. Using reference TRBV11-2 and TRBJ1-2 for the parts outside the CDR3, the full variable domain is EAGVAQSPRYKIIEKRQSVAFWCNPISGHATLYWYQQILGQGPKLLIQFQNNGVVDDSQLPKDRFSAERLKGVDSTLKIQPAKLEDSAVYLCASSQGAGSGDGYTFGSGTRLTVV.

This chain uses TRBV28 with TRBJ2-3, with a possible D match to TRBD1 (6 bases). The V gene's germline CDR1 is MDHEN and CDR2 SYDVKM. The CDR3 contains 15 residues. V was cut by 7 bases and J by 3 bases, with 17 bases left in between. CDR3: CASNPTAGVTDTQYF. In DNA, the CDR3 is TGTGCCAGCAATCCGACCGCAGGGGTTACAGATACGCAGTATTTT.

This clonotype occurred a few times. The genes are TRBV7-9 and TRBJ1-4; D gene ambiguous. The CDR3 sequence is 14 residues long. Deletions cut 3 bases from V and 8 bases from J, with 13 bases between. Germline CDR1 SEHNR, CDR2 FQNEAQ (reference sequence). CDR3 in amino acids: CASSLNRVSEKLFF. The CDR3, as DNA: TGTGCCAGCAGCTTGAATAGGGTCAGCGAAAAACTGTTTTTT.

There are many counts of this clonotype. This sequence joins TRBV19 and TRBJ1-5, with D tentatively TRBD1 (5 bases). This CDR3 comprises 13 residues. The V end lost 10 bases, the J end lost 2 bases, and 12 bases lay between the germline ends. CDR1 and CDR2 (germline): LNHDA, SQIVND (reference sequence). The CDR3 here is CATLPGGNQPQHF. Written as DNA, the CDR3 is TGTGCCACACTCCCGGGGGGCAATCAGCCCCAGCATTTT.

Only a few counts were recorded for this clonotype. The chain carries TRBV2 and TRBJ1-5; no clear D gene. CDR1 is SNHLY and CDR2 is FYNNEI in the germline V gene. The V end was cut by 3 bases, the J end by 6 bases, with 6 bases between. This CDR3 has 12 residues. This CDR3 is CASSDGRQPQHF. For the CDR3, the DNA is TGTGCCAGCAGTGACGGGCGTCAGCCCCAGCATTTT.

This clonotype was counted at least ten times. The V gene is TRBV12-3 or TRBV12-4, the J gene TRBJ1-5; 7 nucleotides agree with TRBD1. The CDR3 length is 16 residues. V was pared by 6 bases and J by 0 bases, with 8 bases of the junction left unmatched. CDR3 nucleotide sequence: TGTGCCAGCAGCCATCTCAGGGGGAATAGCAATCAGCCCCAGCATTTT. Its translation: CASSHLRGNSNQPQHF.